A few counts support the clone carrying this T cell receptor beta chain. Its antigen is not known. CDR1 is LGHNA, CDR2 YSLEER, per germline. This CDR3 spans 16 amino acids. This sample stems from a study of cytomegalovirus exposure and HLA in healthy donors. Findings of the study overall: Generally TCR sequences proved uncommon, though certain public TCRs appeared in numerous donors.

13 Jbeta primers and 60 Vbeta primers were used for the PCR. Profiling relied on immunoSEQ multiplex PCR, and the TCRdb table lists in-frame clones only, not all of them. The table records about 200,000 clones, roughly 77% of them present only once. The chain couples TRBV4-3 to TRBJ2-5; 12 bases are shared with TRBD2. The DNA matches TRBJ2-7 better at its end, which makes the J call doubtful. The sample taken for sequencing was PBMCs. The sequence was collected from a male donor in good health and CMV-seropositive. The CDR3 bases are TGCGCCAGCAGCCACGGTCTAGCGGGGGGGCTGAGCGAGCAGTACTTC. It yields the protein CASSHGLAGGLSEQYF.